The present entry profiles one T cell receptor beta chain with its context. The CDR3 length is 11 residues. The V gene lost 2 bases and the J gene lost 4 bases, with 3 bases spanning the gap. The germline V gene has CDR1 SGHDT and CDR2 YYEEEE. This record belongs to a study of cytomegalovirus exposure and HLA in healthy donors. The PCR had 60 Vbeta and 13 Jbeta primers. TCRdb's table, derived via immunoSEQ multiplex PCR, lists solely in-frame clones and lacks some. The sample shows about 140,000 clones, 70% to 80% of them seen only once. The sequencing input was PBMCs. This TCR derives from a man aged 40-49 years in good health and CMV-seropositive. This chain connects TRBV5-6 to TRBJ1-1; D ambiguous. The CDR3 reads CASSFGTEAFF. CDR3 DNA sequence: TGTGCCAGCAGCTTCGGCACTGAAGCTTTCTTT.